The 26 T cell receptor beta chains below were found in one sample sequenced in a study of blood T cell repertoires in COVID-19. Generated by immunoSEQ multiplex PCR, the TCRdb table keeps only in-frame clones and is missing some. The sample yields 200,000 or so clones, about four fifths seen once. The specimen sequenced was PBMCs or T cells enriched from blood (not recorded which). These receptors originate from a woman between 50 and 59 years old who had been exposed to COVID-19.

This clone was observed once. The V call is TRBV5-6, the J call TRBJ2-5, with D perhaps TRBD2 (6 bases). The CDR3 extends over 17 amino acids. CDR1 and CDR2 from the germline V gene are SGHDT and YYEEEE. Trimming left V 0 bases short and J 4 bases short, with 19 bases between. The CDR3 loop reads CASSLGPGRPRRETQYF. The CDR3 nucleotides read TGTGCCAGCAGCTTGGGCCCTGGGAGGCCTCGGCGAGAGACCCAGTACTTC. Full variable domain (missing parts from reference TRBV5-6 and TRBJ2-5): DAGVTQSPTHLIKTRGQQVTLRCSPKSGHDTVSWYQQALGQGPQFIFQYYEEEERQRGNFPDRFSGHQFPNYSSELNVNALLLGDSALYLCASSLGPGRPRRETQYFGPGTRLLVL.

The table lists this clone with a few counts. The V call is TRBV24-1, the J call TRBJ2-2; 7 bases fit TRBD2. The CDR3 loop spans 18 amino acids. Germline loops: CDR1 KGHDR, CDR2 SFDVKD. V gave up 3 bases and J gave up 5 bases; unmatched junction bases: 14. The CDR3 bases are TGTGCCACCAGTGATAAGGGAGCGGGGACTTTCGGGACCGGGGAGCTGTTTTTT. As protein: CATSDKGAGTFGTGELFF.

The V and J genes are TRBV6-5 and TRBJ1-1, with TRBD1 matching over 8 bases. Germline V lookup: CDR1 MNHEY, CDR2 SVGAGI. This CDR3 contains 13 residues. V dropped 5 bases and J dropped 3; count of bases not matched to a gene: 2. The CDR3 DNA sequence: TGTGCCAGCAGTCTCAGGGGGCACACTGAAGCTTTCTTT. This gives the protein CASSLRGHTEAFF.

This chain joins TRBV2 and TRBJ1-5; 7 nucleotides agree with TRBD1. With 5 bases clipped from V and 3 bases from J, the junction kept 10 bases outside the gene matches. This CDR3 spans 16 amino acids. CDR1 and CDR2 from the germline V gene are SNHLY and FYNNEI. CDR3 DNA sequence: TGTGCCAGCAGTTCTCCGCAGGGGGGAGTCAATCAGCCCCAGCATTTT. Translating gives CASSSPQGGVNQPQHF.

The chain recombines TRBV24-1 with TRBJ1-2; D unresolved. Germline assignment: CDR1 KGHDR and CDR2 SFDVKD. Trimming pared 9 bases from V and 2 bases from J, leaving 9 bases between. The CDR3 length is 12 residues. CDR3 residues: CATSKENYGYTF. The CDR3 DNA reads TGTGCCACCTCGAAGGAGAACTATGGCTACACCTTC.

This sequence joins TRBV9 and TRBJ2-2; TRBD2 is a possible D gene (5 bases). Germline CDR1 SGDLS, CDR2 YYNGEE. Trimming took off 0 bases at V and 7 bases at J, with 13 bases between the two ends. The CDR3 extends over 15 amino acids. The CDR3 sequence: CASSVVGGQIGELFF. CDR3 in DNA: TGTGCCAGCAGCGTAGTAGGAGGTCAGATCGGGGAGCTGTTTTTT.

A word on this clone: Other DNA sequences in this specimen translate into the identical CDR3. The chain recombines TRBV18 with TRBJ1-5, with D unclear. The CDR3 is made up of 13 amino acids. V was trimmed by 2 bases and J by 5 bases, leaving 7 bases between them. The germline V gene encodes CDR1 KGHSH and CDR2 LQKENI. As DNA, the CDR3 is TGTGCCAGCTCACCAGAGAGAGATCAGCCCCAGCATTTT. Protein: CASSPERDQPQHF.

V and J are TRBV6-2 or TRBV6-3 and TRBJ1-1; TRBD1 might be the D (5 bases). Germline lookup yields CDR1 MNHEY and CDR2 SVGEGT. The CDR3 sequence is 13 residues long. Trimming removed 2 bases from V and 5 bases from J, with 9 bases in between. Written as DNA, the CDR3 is TGTGCCAGCAGTTACGTCGGGGGTACTGAAGCTTTCTTT. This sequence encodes CASSYVGGTEAFF.

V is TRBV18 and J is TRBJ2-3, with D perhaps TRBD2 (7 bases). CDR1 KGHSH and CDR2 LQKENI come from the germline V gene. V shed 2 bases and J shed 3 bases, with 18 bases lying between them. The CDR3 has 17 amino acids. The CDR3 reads CASSPELWGGKTDTQYF. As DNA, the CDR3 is TGTGCCAGCTCACCAGAACTGTGGGGGGGCAAGACAGATACGCAGTATTTT.

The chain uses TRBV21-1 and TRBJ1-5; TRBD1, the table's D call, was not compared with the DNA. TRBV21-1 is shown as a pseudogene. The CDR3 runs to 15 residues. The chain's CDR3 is CASSAPQVRNQPQHF. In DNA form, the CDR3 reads TGTGCCAGCAGCGCACCACAGGTGAGGAATCAGCCCCAGCATTTT.

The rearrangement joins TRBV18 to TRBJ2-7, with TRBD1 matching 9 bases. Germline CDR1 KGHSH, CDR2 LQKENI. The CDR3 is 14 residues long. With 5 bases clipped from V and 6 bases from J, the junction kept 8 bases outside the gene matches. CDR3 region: CASSSSQGAGEQYF. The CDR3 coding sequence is TGTGCCAGCTCATCGTCACAGGGGGCCGGCGAGCAGTACTTC.

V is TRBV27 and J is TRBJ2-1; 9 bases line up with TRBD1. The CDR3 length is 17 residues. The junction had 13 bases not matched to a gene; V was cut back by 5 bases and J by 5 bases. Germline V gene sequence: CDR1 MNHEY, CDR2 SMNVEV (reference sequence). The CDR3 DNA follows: TGTGCCAGCAGTCCGCCCCCACCGGGACAGGGAAACAATGAGCAGTTCTTC. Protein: CASSPPPPGQGNNEQFF.

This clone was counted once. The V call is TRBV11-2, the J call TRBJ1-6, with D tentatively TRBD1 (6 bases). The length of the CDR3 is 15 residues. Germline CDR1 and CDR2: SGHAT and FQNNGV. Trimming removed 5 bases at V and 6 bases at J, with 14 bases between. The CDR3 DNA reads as TGTGCCAGCAGCCCCCGGGACATTTTTAATTCACCCCTCCACTTT. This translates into CASSPRDIFNSPLHF.

The CDR3: CASSRLGGVGSEAFF. The CDR3 DNA reads as TGTGCCAGCTCCCGATTAGGGGGCGTTGGGTCTGAAGCTTTCTTT. The chain links TRBV5-5 to TRBJ1-1, with 7 bases that match TRBD1. V lost 7 bases and J lost 6; bases outside the gene matches: 15. Looked up from germline, CDR1 is SGHKS and CDR2 is YYEKEE (reference sequence). The CDR3 is 15 amino acids.

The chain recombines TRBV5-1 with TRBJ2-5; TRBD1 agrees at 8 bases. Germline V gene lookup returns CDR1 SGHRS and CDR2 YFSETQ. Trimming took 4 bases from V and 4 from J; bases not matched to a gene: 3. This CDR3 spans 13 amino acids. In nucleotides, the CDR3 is TGCGCCAGCAGCCAACAGGGGGGAGAGACCCAGTACTTC. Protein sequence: CASSQQGGETQYF.

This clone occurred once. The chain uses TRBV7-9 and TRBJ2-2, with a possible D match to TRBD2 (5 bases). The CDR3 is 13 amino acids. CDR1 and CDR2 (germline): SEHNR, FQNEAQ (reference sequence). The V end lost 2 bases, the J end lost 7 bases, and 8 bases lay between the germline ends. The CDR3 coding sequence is TGTGCCAGCAGCTTACGGGATCACGGGGAGCTGTTTTTT. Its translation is CASSLRDHGELFF.

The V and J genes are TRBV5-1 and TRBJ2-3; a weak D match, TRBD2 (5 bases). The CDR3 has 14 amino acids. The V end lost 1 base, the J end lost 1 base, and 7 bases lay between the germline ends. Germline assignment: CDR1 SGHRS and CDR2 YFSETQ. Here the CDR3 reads CASSLRSGTDTQYF. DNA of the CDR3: TGCGCCAGCAGCTTGCGTAGCGGCACAGATACGCAGTATTTT.

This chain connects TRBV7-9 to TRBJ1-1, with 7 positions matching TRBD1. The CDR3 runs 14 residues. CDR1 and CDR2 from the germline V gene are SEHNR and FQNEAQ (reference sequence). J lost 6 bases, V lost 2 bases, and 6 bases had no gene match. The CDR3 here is CASSLNPQGAEAFF. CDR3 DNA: TGTGCCAGCAGCTTAAACCCCCAGGGGGCTGAAGCTTTCTTT.

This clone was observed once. The CDR3 is CASLNVAYTGELFF. The CDR3 DNA reads as TGTGCCAGCTTAAACGTTGCGTACACCGGGGAGCTGTTTTTT. The V gene is TRBV6-6, the J gene TRBJ2-2, with D hard to call. CDR1 is MNHNY and CDR2 is SVGAGI in the germline V gene (reference sequence). This CDR3 region has 14 residues. The germline V and J ends were trimmed by 8 bases and 3 bases, with 13 bases remaining between them.

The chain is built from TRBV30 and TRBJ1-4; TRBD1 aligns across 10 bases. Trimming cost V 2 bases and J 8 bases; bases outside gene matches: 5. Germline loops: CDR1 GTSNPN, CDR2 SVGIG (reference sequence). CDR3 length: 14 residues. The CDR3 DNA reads TGTGCCTGGAGTAGTGGGGGACAGGGGGAAAAACTGTTTTTT. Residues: CAWSSGGQGEKLFF.

CDR3 amino acids: CASSPREGYTEAFF. The CDR3 DNA is TGTGCCAGCTCACCAAGGGAGGGGTACACTGAAGCTTTCTTT. V usage is TRBV18 and J usage is TRBJ1-1, with a possible D match to TRBD1 (5 bases). This CDR3 is built from 14 residues. The germline V gene has CDR1 KGHSH and CDR2 LQKENI. The germline V and J ends were trimmed by 2 bases and 3 bases, with 10 bases remaining between them.

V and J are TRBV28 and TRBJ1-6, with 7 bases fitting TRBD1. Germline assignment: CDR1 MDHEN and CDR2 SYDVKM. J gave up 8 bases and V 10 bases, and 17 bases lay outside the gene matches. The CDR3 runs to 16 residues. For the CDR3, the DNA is TGTGCCACAGGTGAATGGGGGCAGGGGGGTTATTCACCCCTCCACTTT. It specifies CATGEWGQGGYSPLHF.

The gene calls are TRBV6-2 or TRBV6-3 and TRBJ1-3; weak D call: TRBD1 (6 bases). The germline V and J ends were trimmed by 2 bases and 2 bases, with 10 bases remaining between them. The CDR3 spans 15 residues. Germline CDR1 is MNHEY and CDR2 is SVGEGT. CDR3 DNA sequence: TGTGCCAGCAGTTACGGCAGGGGAACTGGAAACACCATATATTTT. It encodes CASSYGRGTGNTIYF.

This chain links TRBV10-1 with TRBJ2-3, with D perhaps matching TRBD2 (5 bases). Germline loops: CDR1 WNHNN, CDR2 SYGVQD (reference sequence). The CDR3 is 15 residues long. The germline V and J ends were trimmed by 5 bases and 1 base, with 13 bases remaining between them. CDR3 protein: CASSKDFPGTDTQYF. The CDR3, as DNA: TGCGCCAGCAGTAAGGACTTCCCCGGCACAGATACGCAGTATTTT.

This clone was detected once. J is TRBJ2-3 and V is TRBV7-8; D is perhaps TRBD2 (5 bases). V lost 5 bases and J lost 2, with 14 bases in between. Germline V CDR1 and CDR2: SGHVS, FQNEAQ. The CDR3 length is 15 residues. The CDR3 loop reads CASSPLLEATDTQYF. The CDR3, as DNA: TGTGCCAGCAGCCCCCTACTAGAAGCCACAGATACGCAGTATTTT.

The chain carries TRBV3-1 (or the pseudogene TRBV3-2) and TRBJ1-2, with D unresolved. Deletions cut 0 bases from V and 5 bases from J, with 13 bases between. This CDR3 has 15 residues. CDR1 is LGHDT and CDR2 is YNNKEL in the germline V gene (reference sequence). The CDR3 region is CASSQDRAGGYGYTF. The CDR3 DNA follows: TGTGCCAGCAGCCAAGATCGGGCAGGCGGGTATGGCTACACCTTC.